This T cell receptor beta chain was found in a study of CD8 T cells in Susac syndrome. It was with random hexamers that 0.5 to 1 ug RNA was reverse transcribed. From the immunoSEQ multiplex PCR reads, TCRdb called clonotypes with MiXCR, one entry per CDR3 protein. In the table there are about 280,000 distinct CDR3 sequences, 70% to 90% of which are singletons. Purification of the CD8+ and CD4+ T cells relied on negative isolation, and TEMRA cells underwent FACS enrichment. This sequence was found in a human donor with multiple sclerosis. Sequences were obtained from CD8+ T cells from PBMCs.

This CDR3 is CASSLDATELAKNIQYF. DNA for the CDR3: TGTGCCAGCAGCTTGGATGCTACAGAACTAGCCAAAAACATTCAGTACTTC. The rearrangement uses TRBV5-5 and TRBJ2-4; unclear D gene. The CDR3 runs to 17 residues. The V gene lost 0 bases and the J gene lost 0 bases, with 13 bases spanning the gap. CDR1 SGHKS and CDR2 YYEKEE come from the germline V gene (reference sequence).